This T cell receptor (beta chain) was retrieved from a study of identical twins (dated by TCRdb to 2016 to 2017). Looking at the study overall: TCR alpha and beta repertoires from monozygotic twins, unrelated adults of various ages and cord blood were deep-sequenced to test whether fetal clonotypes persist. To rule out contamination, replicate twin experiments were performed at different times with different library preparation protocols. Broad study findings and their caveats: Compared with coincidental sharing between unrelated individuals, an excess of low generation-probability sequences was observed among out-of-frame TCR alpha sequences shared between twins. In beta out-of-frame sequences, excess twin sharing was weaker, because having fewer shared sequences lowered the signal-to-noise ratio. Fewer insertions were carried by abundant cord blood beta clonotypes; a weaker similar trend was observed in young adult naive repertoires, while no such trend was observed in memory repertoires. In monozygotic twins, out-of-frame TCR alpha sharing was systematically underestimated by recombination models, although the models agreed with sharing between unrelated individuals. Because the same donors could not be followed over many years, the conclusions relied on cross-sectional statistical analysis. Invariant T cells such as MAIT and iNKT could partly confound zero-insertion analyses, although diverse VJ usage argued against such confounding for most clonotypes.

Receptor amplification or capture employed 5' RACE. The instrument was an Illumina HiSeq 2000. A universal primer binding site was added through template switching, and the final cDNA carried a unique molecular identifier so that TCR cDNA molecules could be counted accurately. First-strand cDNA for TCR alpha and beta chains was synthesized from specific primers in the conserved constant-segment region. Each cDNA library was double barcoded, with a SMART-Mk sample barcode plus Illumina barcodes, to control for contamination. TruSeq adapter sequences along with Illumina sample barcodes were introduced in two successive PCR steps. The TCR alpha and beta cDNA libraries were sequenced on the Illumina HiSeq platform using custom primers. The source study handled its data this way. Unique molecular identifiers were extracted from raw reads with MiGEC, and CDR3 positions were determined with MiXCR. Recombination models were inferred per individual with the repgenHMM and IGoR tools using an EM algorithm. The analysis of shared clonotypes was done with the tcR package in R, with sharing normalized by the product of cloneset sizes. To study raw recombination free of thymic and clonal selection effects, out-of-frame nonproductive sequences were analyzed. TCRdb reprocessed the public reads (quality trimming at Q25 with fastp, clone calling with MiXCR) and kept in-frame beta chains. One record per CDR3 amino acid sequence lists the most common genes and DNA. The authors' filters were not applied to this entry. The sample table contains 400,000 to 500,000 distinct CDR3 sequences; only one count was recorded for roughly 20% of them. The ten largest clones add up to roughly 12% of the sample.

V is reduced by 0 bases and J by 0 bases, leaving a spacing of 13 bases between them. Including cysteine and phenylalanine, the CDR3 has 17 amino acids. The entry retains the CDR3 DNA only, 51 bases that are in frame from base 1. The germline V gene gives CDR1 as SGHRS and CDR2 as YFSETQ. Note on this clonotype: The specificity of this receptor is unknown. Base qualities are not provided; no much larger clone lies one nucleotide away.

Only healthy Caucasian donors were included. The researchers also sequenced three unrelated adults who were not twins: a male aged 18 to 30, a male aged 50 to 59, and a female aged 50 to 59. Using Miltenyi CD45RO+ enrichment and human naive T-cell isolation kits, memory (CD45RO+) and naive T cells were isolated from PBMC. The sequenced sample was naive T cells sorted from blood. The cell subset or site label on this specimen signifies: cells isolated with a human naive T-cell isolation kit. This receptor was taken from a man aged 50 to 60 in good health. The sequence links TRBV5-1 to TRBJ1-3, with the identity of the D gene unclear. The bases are TGCGCCAGCAGCTTGGATATGCTGCGGAGCTCTGGAAACACCATATATTTT. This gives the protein CASSLDMLRSSGNTIYF. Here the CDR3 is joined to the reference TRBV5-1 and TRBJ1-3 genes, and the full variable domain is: KAGVTQTPRYLIKTRGQQVTLSCSPISGHRSVSWYQQTPGQGLQFLFEYFSETQRNKGNFPGRFSGRQFSNSRSEMNVSTLELGDSALYLCASSLDMLRSSGNTIYFGEGSWLTVV.